This T cell receptor beta chain was found in a study of OX40 agonist ivuxolimab in advanced cancers. Study-level background: Recorded diagnoses for dose-escalation patients were hepatocellular carcinoma, melanoma, renal cell or head and neck cancer. Study results and limitations: Not determined was the antigen specificity of the expanded peripheral T cells. CD4+ and CD8+ T cells in blood underwent clonal expansion by week 6 at 0.1 to 3.0 mg/kg.

V was cut by 4 bases and J by 9 bases, with 22 bases left in between. The CDR3 totals 16 residues. CDR1 is SGHTA, CDR2 FQGNSA, per germline. Any history of autoimmune disease or systemic immunosuppression disqualified patients. This clone was found a few times. Its matching antigen is unknown. Using immunoSEQ multiplex PCR, the repertoire was profiled, and TCRdb retains in-frame clones only, with some absent. This sample yields under 100,000 clones, of which around 92% are seen a single time; 0.5% to 0.6% belongs to the top ten. The sample here was CD4+ or CD8+ T cells sorted from blood, taken in a trial of the OX40 agonist ivuxolimab. The chain uses TRBV7-2 and TRBJ2-1; the D gene is possibly TRBD2 (7 bases). The origin of this receptor is an adult with an advanced solid tumor such as melanoma, head and neck, liver or kidney cancer. The CDR3 sequence is CASSWGTTQGTIEQFF. The CDR3, as DNA: TGTGCCAGCAGCTGGGGGACTACCCAGGGGACAATTGAGCAGTTCTTC.